A selection of T cell receptor beta chains follows, all from one sample in a study of cytomegalovirus exposure and HLA in healthy donors. Sequencing was performed with immunoSEQ multiplex PCR; in TCRdb, only in-frame clones are kept and a portion is missing. Counted here are roughly 150,000 clones, around four fifths occurring once; the ten biggest clones make up around 1.4%. Sequencing used PBMCs. All receptors derive from a male donor in good health and CMV-seronegative. The CDR3 runs from the conserved cysteine through the conserved F or W. Each record gives: V gene, clone size, D gene, CDR3 length, J gene, CDR3 DNA, CDR3 protein. D genes are given only for firm matches. Size is omitted from some rows. Given values are once, few, many or a class for expanded clones.

TRBV7-2	NA	TRBD2	15	TRBJ2-7	TGTGCCAGCAGCTTAGGGGGAGCGGGAGGGGGGGAGCAGTACTTC	CASSLGGAGGGEQYF
TRBV19	NA	NA	13	TRBJ1-1	TGTGCCAGTAGTATAGTCGGTGGCACTGAAGCTTTCTTT	CASSIVGGTEAFF
TRBV6-5	NA	NA	15	TRBJ1-1	TGTGCCAGCAGTTACCTCTTTGGCGGGAACACTGAAGCTTTCTTT	CASSYLFGGNTEAFF
TRBV7-9	NA	TRBD1	15	TRBJ1-6	TGTGCCAGCAGCTTAGACAGGGGGTTACGTTCACCCCTCCACTTT	CASSLDRGLRSPLHF
TRBV5-4	few	NA	15	TRBJ1-3	TGTGCCAGCAGCTTGGGGGGCGCAGGTGGAAACACCATATATTTT	CASSLGGAGGNTIYF
TRBV2	NA	NA	12	TRBJ2-5	TGTGCCAGCAGTGAAAGTCAGAAAGCCCAGTACTTC	CASSESQKAQYF
TRBV7-2	NA	NA	15	TRBJ1-6	TGTGCCAGCAGCCCCGAACAGGGCTATAATTCACCCCTCCACTTT	CASSPEQGYNSPLHF
TRBV4-3	NA	TRBD1	18	TRBJ2-1	TGCGCCAGCAGCCCAATGGGGCACGGGACAGGGGTCTACAATGAGCAGTTCTTC	CASSPMGHGTGVYNEQFF
TRBV5-1	NA	NA	16	TRBJ2-6	TGCGCCAGCAGCGCCCGACAGAGCTCTGGGGCCAACGTCCTGACTTTC	CASSARQSSGANVLTF
TRBV6-5	NA	TRBD1	14	TRBJ2-1	TGTGCCAGCGGTCCGGGACAGGGGCGGGATGAGCAGTTCTTC	CASGPGQGRDEQFF
TRBV9	once	TRBD1	16	TRBJ2-2	TGTGCCAGCAGCCCCCGGACAGGGTTCGACACCGGGGAGCTGTTTTTT	CASSPRTGFDTGELFF
TRBV28	NA	NA	13	TRBJ2-3	TGTGCCAGCAGTATTTCAAGCGAAGATACGCAGTATTTT	CASSISSEDTQYF
TRBV7-9	NA	TRBD2	15	TRBJ2-5	TGTGCCAGCAGCCTTCTGACTAGCGTCCAAGAGACCCAGTACTTC	CASSLLTSVQETQYF
TRBV2	NA	TRBD1	15	TRBJ1-5	TGTGCCAGCACCCTGGACAGGGTAAGCAATCAGCCCCAGCATTTT	CASTLDRVSNQPQHF
TRBV5-6	NA	TRBD1	15	TRBJ2-7	TGTGCCAGCAGCTTGAGAGGGACAGGGAGCCACGAGCAGTACTTC	CASSLRGTGSHEQYF
TRBV5-1	NA	NA	14	TRBJ1-3	TGCGCCAGCAGCTTGGGACAATCCGGAAACACCATATATTTT	CASSLGQSGNTIYF
TRBV2	NA	TRBD2	14	TRBJ2-7	TGTGCCAGCAGTTTGAAGCGGGAGAGGAACGAGCAGTACTTC	CASSLKRERNEQYF
TRBV7-2	NA	NA	15	TRBJ1-2	TGTGCCAGCAGCCCCAGGGGCGGGCCCTCCAATGGCTACACCTTC	CASSPRGGPSNGYTF
TRBV7-2	NA	TRBD2	17	TRBJ2-5	TGTGCCAGCAGCTTAGTCCCAGCGGGAGGGTGGAGGGAGACCCAGTACTTC	CASSLVPAGGWRETQYF
TRBV19	few	NA	15	TRBJ2-2	TGTGCCAGTAGTACGTCGACAGACCTCACCGGGGAGCTGTTTTTT	CASSTSTDLTGELFF
TRBV9	NA	NA	19	TRBJ2-3	TGTGCCAGCAGCGCCAGCAACCTCGGGACACATCTTAGCACAGATACGCAGTATTTT	CASSASNLGTHLSTDTQYF
TRBV6-1	NA	NA	13	TRBJ2-2	TGTGCCAGCAGGCGGCTAGACACCGGGGAGCTGTTTTTT	CASRRLDTGELFF
TRBV2	NA	NA	13	TRBJ1-4	TGTGCCAGCATAAGAGCAACTAATGAAAAACTGTTTTTT	CASIRATNEKLFF
TRBV7-3	NA	NA	14	TRBJ2-1	TGTGCCAGCAGCTTAGTACGGAGTTACAATGAGCAGTTCTTC	CASSLVRSYNEQFF
TRBV6-1	NA	NA	13	TRBJ1-2	TGTGCCAGCAGTGAAATGCAGAACTATGGCTACACCTTC	CASSEMQNYGYTF
TRBV7-3	few	NA	15	TRBJ2-1	TGTGCCAGCAGCTTATCTCCAGGGTATGGCAATGAGCAGTTCTTC	CASSLSPGYGNEQFF
TRBV30	NA	TRBD1	13	TRBJ2-7	TGTGCCTGGAGCGCCACCGGGACAGGTGAGCAGTACTTC	CAWSATGTGEQYF
TRBV7-2	NA	TRBD1	16	TRBJ1-2	TGTGCCAGCAGCTTCAGCCGGGACAGTGCTTTTGCTGGCTACACCTTC	CASSFSRDSAFAGYTF
TRBV5-5	NA	NA	18	TRBJ2-7	TGTGCCAGCAGCTTGGTGAAACAGGTAGGGGCCTCGACCTACGAGCAGTACTTC	CASSLVKQVGASTYEQYF
TRBV7-3	NA	TRBD2	16	TRBJ2-1	TGTGCCAGCAGCTTGGTCGTGGCTAGCGGGATTGGTGAGCAGTTCTTC	CASSLVVASGIGEQFF
TRBV15	NA	NA	14	TRBJ1-4	TGTGCCACCGCAGGCAGAACTTATTCTGAAAAACTGTTTTTT	CATAGRTYSEKLFF
TRBV7-6	NA	TRBD2	17	TRBJ2-5	TGTGCCAGCAGCTTAGGGGTAGCGGGGGGGCTTCAAGAGACCCAGTACTTC	CASSLGVAGGLQETQYF
TRBV5-1	NA	NA	13	TRBJ2-7	TGCGCCAGCAGCTACTCAGGGCCTTACGAGCAGTACTTC	CASSYSGPYEQYF
TRBV5-4	few	NA	12	TRBJ1-1	TGTGCCAGCAGCATAGTAAACACTGAAGCTTTCTTT	CASSIVNTEAFF